This T cell receptor beta chain originates from a study of Ad26.COV2.S vaccination and SARS-CoV-2 variants. Study details: The Ad26.COV2.S arm of the COV1001 trial was where the donor was placed. Recipients of Ad26.COV2.S got it intramuscularly, once or twice 56 days apart.

TCRdb's copy holds only in-frame clones and misses some; the assay was immunoSEQ multiplex PCR. This sample has approximately 300,000 clones, with about 85% found just once. The CDR3 is made up of 12 amino acids. The germline V gene encodes CDR1 LGHDT and CDR2 YNNKEL (reference sequence). Between the trimmed V and J ends, which lost 2 bases and 6 bases, there was a span of 6 bases. The treatment is: 15 to 20 received Ad26.COV2.S at low or high dose, single or two shots; 5 received placebo; per-sample allocation not given. Collection of the samples took place on day 63 after the first injection of vaccine or placebo. Whoever gave the sample was an adult aged 18-55 years in Boston.

Source: peripheral blood, taken in a trial of Ad26.COV2.S vaccine versus placebo. The chain employs TRBV3-1 (or the pseudogene TRBV3-2) and TRBJ2-3; possible D gene TRBD2, 5 bases. The source is a person between 18 and 65 years old who received the Ad26.COV2.S COVID-19 vaccine or a placebo. CDR3: CASSQSGDTQYF. As DNA, the CDR3 is TGTGCCAGCAGCCAATCGGGGGATACGCAGTATTTT.